Listed below are T cell receptor beta chains from one sample, sequenced in a study of response to subunit inactivated influenza vaccine. Via MiXCR, TCRdb re-called the RT-PCR reads, giving one row per CDR3 protein. The repertoire has approximately 490,000 distinct CDR3 sequences, around 7.7% of them found once; the top ten carry 10% to 15%. This material consisted of PBMCs from blood, taken about 24 months after vaccination. The receptors stem from a man between 50 and 75 years old who received an inactivated influenza vaccine. Each CDR3 is given without its conserved first and last residue. A D gene is named only where the DNA matches it firmly.

cdr3_aa	v_call	j_call	d_call
ASSLAGRTRIEQY	TRBV12-3/TRBV12-4	TRBJ2-7	.
ASSFLQAFSEQY	TRBV12-3/TRBV12-4	TRBJ2-7	.
ASSPSQGYEQY	TRBV18	TRBJ2-7	.
ASSPMRSTDTQY	TRBV7-6	TRBJ2-3	.
ASRIQGTGNTIY	TRBV6-1	TRBJ1-3	.
ASSMTGGDYGYT	TRBV12-3/TRBV12-4	TRBJ1-2	TRBD1
ASSLVVGEYNEQF	TRBV11-2	TRBJ2-1	.
ASRLRTGGPVEQF	TRBV12-2	TRBJ2-1	.
ASSPRDYEDTQY	TRBV4-2	TRBJ2-3	TRBD2
ASSYLAEINEQF	TRBV6-2/TRBV6-3	TRBJ2-1	TRBD2
ASSTGQGAIGTEAF	TRBV5-1	TRBJ1-1	TRBD1
ASSQRTSGGAVNEQF	TRBV4-1	TRBJ2-1	TRBD2
ASSFRPGQGHSPLH	TRBV7-8	TRBJ1-6	TRBD1
ASSFGDLRQF	TRBV12-3/TRBV12-4	TRBJ2-1	.
ASSLNRGTTEAF	TRBV27	TRBJ1-1	.
ASSGTGWRDTEAF	TRBV2	TRBJ1-1	TRBD1
ASSLATGGRTDTQY	TRBV11-2	TRBJ2-3	TRBD1
ASMELGNEQF	TRBV27	TRBJ2-1	.
ASNQQGTVYNEQF	TRBV7-2	TRBJ2-1	TRBD1
ASSVNRVTDTQY	TRBV11-2	TRBJ2-3	.
ASSLAGLAGNTGELF	TRBV5-6	TRBJ2-2	TRBD2
ASSIDWTGDQDGYT	TRBV19	TRBJ1-2	TRBD1
ASSLRTGGFYEQY	TRBV6-1	TRBJ2-7	TRBD1
AIGTSSVYEQY	TRBV10-3	TRBJ2-7	TRBD2
ASSDPFLLKDFSSYEQY	TRBV2	TRBJ2-7	.
ASSQHWAQLYEQY	TRBV27	TRBJ2-7	.
ASTPGLPYEQY	TRBV6-6	TRBJ2-7	.
ASSLVLVAKSGDTQY	TRBV5-1	TRBJ2-3	.
ASSLGLKTEAF	TRBV12-3/TRBV12-4	TRBJ1-1	.
SAQTPTWAF	TRBV20-1	TRBJ1-1	.
ASLAGANTGELF	TRBV28	TRBJ2-2	TRBD2
ASSSDLQSSGNTIY	TRBV25-1	TRBJ1-3	.
SARPGLTSDTQY	TRBV20-1	TRBJ2-3	TRBD2
ASSSTTGRSGYT	TRBV3-1	TRBJ1-2	.
ASSHLRDRERY	TRBV4-1	TRBJ2-5	TRBD1
ASSTHRENTGELF	TRBV21-1	TRBJ2-2	.
ASSFQGADSPLH	TRBV12-3/TRBV12-4	TRBJ1-6	TRBD1
ASKPRAGGFDEQY	TRBV12-3/TRBV12-4	TRBJ2-7	TRBD1